Shown below are 8 T cell receptor beta chains from a single sample sequenced in a study of shared clonotypes between healthy human individuals. The method was immunoSEQ multiplex PCR; TCRdb's version includes in-frame clones alone and lacks a portion of them. The sample has roughly 2,300,000 clones, about nine tenths seen once. The specimen was naive CD4+ T cells from PBMCs. Subset here: CD45RA+ positively selected. These TCRs come from a young man in good health. Some clones in this sample may be carry-over from other donors' samples.

The chain combines TRBV6-5 with TRBJ2-7; 7 positions agree with TRBD1. J was trimmed by 4 bases and V by 7 bases; bases with no gene match: 7. There are 13 residues in the CDR3. The germline V gene has CDR1 MNHEY and CDR2 SVGAGI. CDR3 DNA sequence: TGTGCCAGCAAAGATTCCAGGGGGTACGAGCAGTACTTC. It yields the protein CASKDSRGYEQYF.

The V gene is TRBV5-1, the J gene TRBJ2-7, with 8 bases lining up with TRBD1. CDR1 SGHRS and CDR2 YFSETQ come from the germline V gene. The trim removed 6 bases at V and 3 bases at J, leaving 14 bases unmatched. This CDR3 is 16 amino acids long. In nucleotides, the CDR3 is TGCGCCAGCAACACGAACTCCGGGACAGGAAACTACGAGCAGTACTTC. Translation gives CASNTNSGTGNYEQYF. The variable domain in full, with the rest retrieved from reference TRBV5-1 and TRBJ2-7, is KAGVTQTPRYLIKTRGQQVTLSCSPISGHRSVSWYQQTPGQGLQFLFEYFSETQRNKGNFPGRFSGRQFSNSRSEMNVSTLELGDSALYLCASNTNSGTGNYEQYFGPGTRLTVT.

The rearrangement joins TRBV11-2 to TRBJ2-7; possibly TRBD2 for D (6 bases). V was clipped by 1 base and J by 2 bases, with 12 bases between them. Germline-derived CDR1 and CDR2 are SGHAT and FQNNGV. The CDR3 has 15 amino acids. The CDR3 DNA is TGTGCCAGCAGCTTAGGTGGCGGGGCCCCCTACGAGCAGTACTTC. It is translated as CASSLGGGAPYEQYF.

This CDR3 reads CASRFDRISYNEQFF. In DNA form, the CDR3 reads TGTGCCAGCAGGTTCGACAGGATCTCCTACAATGAGCAGTTCTTC. V is TRBV27 and J is TRBJ2-1; D might be TRBD1 (6 bases). The CDR3 totals 15 residues. Germline V gives CDR1 MNHEY, CDR2 SMNVEV (reference sequence). V lost 6 bases to trimming and J lost 0 bases, with 12 bases between them.

This rearrangement joins TRBV29-1 to TRBJ2-1; 11 bases agree with TRBD2. The CDR3 is 12 residues long. Trimming at V came to 6 bases and at J to 13 bases, leaving 8 bases not matched to a gene. Germline CDR1 is SQVTM and CDR2 is ANQGSEA. The CDR3 DNA is TGCAGCGTGCCCGTAACTAGCGGGAGTCAGTTCTTC. The encoded protein is CSVPVTSGSQFF.

This chain uses TRBV28 with TRBJ1-2; TRBD1 agrees at 7 bases. After removal of 5 bases from V and 6 bases from J, the junction contained 9 bases not matched to a gene. The CDR3 has 14 amino acids. Germline-derived CDR1 and CDR2 are MDHEN and SYDVKM. The CDR3 region has the DNA TGTGCCAGCAGTACCTACAGGGGAGGGGATGGCTACACCTTC. Translated, it gives CASSTYRGGDGYTF.

This clone was seen just once. J is TRBJ2-2 and V is TRBV27, with D perhaps being TRBD1 or TRBD2 (6 bases each). The V and J ends lost 2 bases and 7 bases respectively, with 17 bases between them. Germline V lookup: CDR1 MNHEY, CDR2 SMNVEV (reference sequence). This CDR3 is built from 16 residues. CDR3 amino acids: CASSLTSRRGFGELFF. The CDR3 DNA reads TGTGCCAGCAGTTTAACTAGTCGGAGGGGGTTCGGGGAGCTGTTTTTT.

The chain uses TRBV9 and TRBJ2-3; 9 nucleotides align to TRBD1. The V and J ends lost 5 bases and 3 bases, in that order; junction bases with no gene match: 4. The CDR3 contains 14 residues. Germline V gene sequence: CDR1 SGDLS, CDR2 YYNGEE. The CDR3, as DNA: TGTGCCAGCAGAGGGACAGGGTTGACAGATACGCAGTATTTT. Protein sequence: CASRGTGLTDTQYF. Using reference TRBV9 and TRBJ2-3 for the parts outside the CDR3, the full variable domain is DSGVTQTPKHLITATGQRVTLRCSPRSGDLSVYWYQQSLDQGLQFLIQYYNGEERAKGNILERFSAQQFPDLHSELNLSSLELGDSALYFCASRGTGLTDTQYFGPGTRLTVL.